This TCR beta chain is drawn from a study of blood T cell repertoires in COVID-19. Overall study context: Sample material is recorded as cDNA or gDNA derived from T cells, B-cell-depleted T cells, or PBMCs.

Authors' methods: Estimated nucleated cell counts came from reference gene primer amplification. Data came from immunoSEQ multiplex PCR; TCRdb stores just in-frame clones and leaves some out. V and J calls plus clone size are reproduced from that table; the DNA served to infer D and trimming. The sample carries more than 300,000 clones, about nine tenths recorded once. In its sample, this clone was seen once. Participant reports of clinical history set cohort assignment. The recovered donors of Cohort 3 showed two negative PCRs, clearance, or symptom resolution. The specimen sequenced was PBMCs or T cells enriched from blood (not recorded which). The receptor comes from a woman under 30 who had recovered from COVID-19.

CDR3: CASSGSANTGELFF. The CDR3 DNA follows: TGTGCCAGCAGCGGTAGCGCGAACACCGGGGAGCTGTTTTTT. V is TRBV2 and J is TRBJ2-2; tentative D call: TRBD2 (5 bases). V was cut by 6 bases and J by 0 bases, with 8 bases left in between. The germline gives CDR1 SNHLY, CDR2 FYNNEI. The CDR3 runs 14 residues.